This T cell receptor (beta chain) was recovered during a study of T cells after yellow fever vaccination. Study-level information: Preparation used SMART-Seq v4 Ultra Low Input for the low-cell-number fractions. Study observations and caveats: CD4 and CD8 compartments shared a small share of clonotypes, likely from convergent recombination. Abundant clonotypes (contaminants from the bulk population) could be present in FACS-sorted repertoires.

Template-switching 5'RACE yielded the TCR cDNA; a universal primer site and UMIs were added in the process. TCRdb analysed the 5' RACE reads with MiXCR anew, one entry per CDR3 protein. Of under 550,000 distinct CDR3 sequences in the sample, just over 20% were seen once. V lost 7 bases to trimming and J lost 8 bases, with 14 bases between them. The germline V gene has CDR1 SQVTM and CDR2 ANQGSEA. The CDR3 sequence is 12 residues long. Comments on this clonotype: What it binds is not known.

The rearrangement uses TRBV29-1 and TRBJ1-4; D is unclear. The sequences come from PBMCs, collected approximately 22 days after the first yellow fever vaccination. The TCR originated in a man aged 18 to 30 who received the YFV17D yellow fever vaccine. CDR3 region: CSGGWFNEKLFF. The CDR3 region has the DNA TGCAGCGGTGGGTGGTTTAACGAAAAACTGTTTTTT.